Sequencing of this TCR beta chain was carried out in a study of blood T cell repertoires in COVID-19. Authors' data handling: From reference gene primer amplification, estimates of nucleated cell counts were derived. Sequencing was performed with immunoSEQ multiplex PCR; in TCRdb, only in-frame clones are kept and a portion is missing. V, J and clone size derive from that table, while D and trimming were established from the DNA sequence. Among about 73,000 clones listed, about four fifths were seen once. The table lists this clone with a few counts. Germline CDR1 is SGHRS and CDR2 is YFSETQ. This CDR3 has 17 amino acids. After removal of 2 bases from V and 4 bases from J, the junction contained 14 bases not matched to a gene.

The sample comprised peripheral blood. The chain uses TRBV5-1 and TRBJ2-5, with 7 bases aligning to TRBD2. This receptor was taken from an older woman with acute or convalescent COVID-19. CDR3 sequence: CASSFLGGTSTTETQYF. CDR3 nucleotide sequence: TGCGCCAGCAGCTTCCTCGGGGGGACGTCCACTACAGAGACCCAGTACTTC.